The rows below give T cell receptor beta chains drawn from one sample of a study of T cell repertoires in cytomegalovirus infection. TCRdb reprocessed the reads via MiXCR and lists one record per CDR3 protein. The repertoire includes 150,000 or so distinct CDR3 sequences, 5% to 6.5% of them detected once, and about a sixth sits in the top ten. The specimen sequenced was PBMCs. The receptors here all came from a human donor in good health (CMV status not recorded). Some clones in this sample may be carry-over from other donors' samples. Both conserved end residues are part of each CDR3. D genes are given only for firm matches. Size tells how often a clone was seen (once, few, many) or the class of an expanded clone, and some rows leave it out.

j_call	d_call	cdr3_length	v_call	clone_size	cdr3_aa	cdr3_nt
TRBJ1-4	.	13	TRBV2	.	CASSELGGRKLFF	TGTGCCAGCAGTGAACTTGGCGGGCGAAAACTGTTTTTT
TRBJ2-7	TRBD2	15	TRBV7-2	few	CASSPRLARYYEQYF	TGTGCCAGCAGCCCCCGACTAGCGCGTTACTACGAGCAGTACTTC
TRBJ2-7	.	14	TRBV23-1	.	CASSQSLQAYEQYF	TGCGCCAGCAGTCAATCATTGCAGGCCTACGAGCAGTACTTC
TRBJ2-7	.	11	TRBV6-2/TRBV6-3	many	CASRTGYEQYF	TGTGCCAGCAGGACAGGTTACGAGCAGTACTTC
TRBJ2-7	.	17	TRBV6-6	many	CASSPLGGRQGTYEQYF	TGTGCCAGCAGTCCATTGGGGGGGCGCCAAGGAACCTACGAGCAGTACTTC
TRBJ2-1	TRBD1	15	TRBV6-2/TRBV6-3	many	CASSPTGTGRNEQFF	TGTGCCAGCAGCCCCACCGGGACAGGGAGAAATGAGCAGTTCTTC
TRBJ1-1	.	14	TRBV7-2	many	CASRGGGRITEAFF	TGTGCCAGCAGGGGGGGGGGGCGTATCACTGAAGCTTTCTTT
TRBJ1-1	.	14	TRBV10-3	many	CASKGEPQNTEAFF	TGTGCCTCTAAGGGCGAACCGCAGAACACTGAAGCTTTCTTT
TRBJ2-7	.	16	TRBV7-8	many	CASSFTPAYQHYEQYF	TGTGCCAGCAGCTTTACGCCGGCCTACCAGCACTACGAGCAGTACTTC
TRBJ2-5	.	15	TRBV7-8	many	CASSSQRGVQETQYF	TGTGCCAGCAGCTCCCAGAGGGGGGTCCAAGAGACCCAGTACTTC
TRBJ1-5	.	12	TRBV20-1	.	CSAPQLGQPQHF	TGCAGTGCTCCCCAGTTAGGTCAGCCCCAGCATTTT
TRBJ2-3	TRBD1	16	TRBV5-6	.	CASSRTGGYDTDTQYF	TGTGCCAGCAGCAGGACAGGGGGCTATGACACAGATACGCAGTATTTT
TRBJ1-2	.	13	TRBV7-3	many	CASSLTQGNGYTF	TGTGCCAGCAGCTTAACCCAGGGCAATGGCTACACCTTC
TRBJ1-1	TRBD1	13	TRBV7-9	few	CASSSLDRDQAFF	TGTGCCAGCAGCTCGCTCGACAGGGACCAAGCTTTCTTT
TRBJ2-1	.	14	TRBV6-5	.	CASSYRVWDNEQFF	TGTGCCAGCAGTTACAGGGTATGGGACAATGAGCAGTTCTTC
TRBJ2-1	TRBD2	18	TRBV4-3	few	CASSQNSGLPGVHNEQFF	TGCGCCAGCAGCCAAAACTCGGGACTACCTGGAGTCCACAATGAGCAGTTCTTC
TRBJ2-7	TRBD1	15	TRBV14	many	CASSQGWTGSNEQYF	TGTGCCAGCAGCCAAGGTTGGACAGGGAGCAACGAGCAGTACTTC
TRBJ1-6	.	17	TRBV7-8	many	CASSLARWTSYNSPLHF	TGTGCCAGCAGCTTAGCTAGGTGGACATCCTATAATTCACCCCTCCACTTT
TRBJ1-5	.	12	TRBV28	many	CASRGPNQPQHF	TGTGCCAGCAGGGGGCCCAATCAGCCCCAGCATTTT
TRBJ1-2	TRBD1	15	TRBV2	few	CASSEGTGDLYGYTF	TGTGCCAGCAGTGAAGGGACAGGGGATCTCTATGGCTACACCTTC
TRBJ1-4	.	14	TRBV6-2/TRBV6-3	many	CASNRDAHVEKLFF	TGTGCCAGCAACCGGGACGCCCATGTAGAAAAACTGTTTTTT
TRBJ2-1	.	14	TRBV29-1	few	CSARQSSSYNEQFF	TGCAGCGCCCGTCAATCGTCCTCCTACAATGAGCAGTTCTTC
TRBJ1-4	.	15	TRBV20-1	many	CSANVAQSRGEKLFF	TGCAGTGCCAATGTCGCGCAGAGTCGAGGCGAAAAACTGTTTTTT
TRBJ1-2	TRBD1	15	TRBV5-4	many	CASSSPRDRVYGYTF	TGTGCCAGCAGCTCCCCCCGGGACAGGGTCTATGGCTACACCTTC
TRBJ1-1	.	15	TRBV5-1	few	CASSFGGLMNTEAFF	TGCGCCAGCAGCTTCGGGGGGTTAATGAACACTGAAGCTTTCTTT
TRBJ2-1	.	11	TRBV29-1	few	CSAGRDNEQFF	TGCAGCGCCGGCAGGGACAATGAGCAGTTCTTC
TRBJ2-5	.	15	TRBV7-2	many	CASSRLAGLQETQYF	TGTGCCAGCAGCCGGTTGGCGGGGCTACAAGAGACCCAGTACTTC
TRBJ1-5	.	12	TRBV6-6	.	CASSYSRQPQHF	TGTGCCAGCAGTTACTCGAGACAGCCCCAGCATTTT